A selection of T cell receptor beta chains follows, all from one sample in a study of T cell repertoires in cytomegalovirus infection. Antigens for these TCRs are unknown. One entry per CDR3 protein, called by TCRdb with MiXCR from the reads. The sample carries around 800,000 distinct CDR3 sequences, less than 35% recorded once. The material sequenced was cultured CD8+ T cells from PBMCs, taken from culture after CMV antigen stimulation. Receptors originate from a human donor in good health (CMV status not recorded). Some clones in this sample may be carry-over from other donors' samples. The CDR3 runs from the conserved cysteine through the conserved F or W. The D gene is left open where the match is weak. Some rows have no size entry. The others give once, few or many, or a class for an expanded clone.

J,size,D,V,CDR3,DNA
TRBJ2-3,few,-,TRBV7-3,CASSYSGGAYTDTQYF,TGTGCCAGCAGCTATTCAGGAGGGGCCTACACAGATACGCAGTATTTT
TRBJ1-2,-,-,TRBV12-3/TRBV12-4,CASTPLLRYGYTF,TGTGCCAGCACCCCTCTCCTACGCTATGGCTACACCTTC
TRBJ1-2,many,-,TRBV27,CASSWGVHYGYTF,TGTGCCAGCAGTTGGGGGGTGCACTATGGCTACACCTTC
TRBJ1-6,few,-,TRBV5-5,CASSLSGVSSYNSPLHF,TGTGCCAGCAGCCTGTCAGGCGTATCCTCCTATAATTCACCCCTCCACTTT
TRBJ1-2,once,-,TRBV7-6,CASSFDGSLNYGYTF,TGTGCCAGCTCCTTTGATGGTTCTCTTAACTATGGCTACACCTTC
TRBJ1-1,-,-,TRBV11-3,CASSLVGKTEAFF,TGTGCCAGCAGCTTAGTGGGGAAGACTGAAGCTTTCTTT
TRBJ1-2,few,-,TRBV25-1,CASSEGARGGYTF,TGTGCCAGCAGTGAAGGGGCCCGGGGTGGCTACACCTTC
TRBJ2-1,-,-,TRBV29-1,CSVEEMGDEQFF,TGCAGCGTTGAAGAGATGGGGGATGAGCAGTTCTTC
TRBJ1-5,-,-,TRBV9,CASSVGSGAHQPQHF,TGTGCCAGCAGCGTAGGTAGTGGGGCTCACCAGCCCCAGCATTTT
TRBJ1-6,-,-,TRBV12-3/TRBV12-4,CASSLGGTLNSPLHF,TGTGCCAGCAGTTTAGGTGGGACTTTAAATTCACCCCTCCACTTT
TRBJ2-1,few,TRBD1,TRBV7-9,CAIKTGGNNEQFF,TGTGCCATCAAGACAGGGGGGAACAATGAGCAGTTCTTC
TRBJ2-1,-,-,TRBV6-5,CASSSLPQLPAHEQFF,TGTGCCAGCAGTTCCCTACCTCAACTCCCGGCGCATGAGCAGTTCTTC
TRBJ1-3,-,-,TRBV12-3/TRBV12-4,CASRLGRIGNTIYF,TGTGCCAGCAGATTGGGGCGGATTGGAAACACCATATATTTT
TRBJ2-1,-,TRBD2,TRBV6-4,CASSQLAGGNDEQFF,TGTGCCAGCAGTCAGCTAGCGGGGGGAAACGATGAGCAGTTCTTC
TRBJ1-1,few,-,TRBV6-1,CASSETALFTEAFF,TGTGCCAGCAGTGAAACAGCTTTATTCACTGAAGCTTTCTTT
TRBJ1-1,-,-,TRBV7-9,CASSPLRWAEAFF,TGTGCCAGCAGCCCTCTACGGTGGGCTGAAGCTTTCTTT
TRBJ2-1,many,TRBD1,TRBV7-9,CASSPPTGGDYNEQFF,TGTGCCAGCAGCCCCCCTACAGGGGGCGATTACAATGAGCAGTTCTTC
TRBJ1-2,many,TRBD1,TRBV5-5,CASRTYLEEDRGPGAYGYTF,TGTGCCAGCAGAACCTATTTGGAAGAGGACAGGGGGCCCGGCGCCTATGGCTACACCTTC
TRBJ2-2,-,TRBD1,TRBV6-2/TRBV6-3,CASSYWPGQRNTGELFF,TGTGCCAGCAGTTACTGGCCGGGACAGAGGAACACCGGGGAGCTGTTTTTT
TRBJ1-1,-,TRBD1,TRBV4-2,CASSQQDRAQSTEAFF,TGTGCCAGCAGCCAACAGGACAGGGCCCAAAGCACTGAAGCTTTCTTT
TRBJ2-2,-,-,TRBV6-1,CASNTGLLTGELFF,TGTGCCAGCAATACAGGGTTGTTGACCGGGGAGCTGTTTTTT
TRBJ1-3,-,-,TRBV7-3,CASTDSGNTIYF,TGTGCCAGCACGGACTCTGGAAACACCATATATTTT
TRBJ2-7,once,-,TRBV12-3/TRBV12-4,CASSPMVYEQYF,TGTGCCAGCAGTCCCATGGTCTACGAGCAGTACTTC
TRBJ2-7,-,TRBD1,TRBV12-3/TRBV12-4,CASSLAPGGVEQYF,TGTGCCAGCAGTTTAGCGCCAGGGGGCGTAGAGCAGTACTTC
TRBJ2-1,few,TRBD2,TRBV4-1,CASSQALSGGPYNEQFF,TGCGCCAGCAGCCAAGCTTTAAGCGGGGGGCCCTACAATGAGCAGTTCTTC
TRBJ2-5,few,-,TRBV19,CASSILPGDKETQYF,TGTGCCAGTAGTATCCTGCCGGGAGACAAAGAGACCCAGTACTTC
TRBJ1-5,once,-,TRBV19,CASKGGYSNQPQHF,TGTGCCAGCAAGGGAGGGTATAGCAATCAGCCCCAGCATTTT
TRBJ2-3,-,TRBD2,TRBV28,CASSLVPAGQSDTQYF,TGTGCCAGCAGTTTGGTGCCAGCGGGGCAGTCAGATACGCAGTATTTT
TRBJ1-2,many,-,TRBV7-9,CASSLQGPEHDGYTF,TGTGCCAGCAGCTTACAAGGTCCCGAGCATGATGGCTACACCTTC
TRBJ2-5,-,TRBD2,TRBV11-2,CASSLEWPSGSAQETQYF,TGTGCCAGCAGCTTAGAGTGGCCTAGCGGGTCCGCCCAAGAGACCCAGTACTTC
TRBJ1-3,few,TRBD1,TRBV6-5,CASRNQYPTGAPGNTIYF,TGTGCCAGCAGGAACCAGTACCCGACAGGGGCGCCTGGAAACACCATATATTTT
TRBJ2-1,-,-,TRBV7-9,CASSLGSAHEQFF,TGTGCCAGCAGCTTAGGGTCGGCACATGAGCAGTTCTTC
TRBJ2-5,-,-,TRBV28,CASSLVQGNIETQYF,TGTGCCAGCAGTTTGGTCCAGGGGAACATAGAGACCCAGTACTTC
TRBJ1-1,few,TRBD1,TRBV6-6,CASSYVGQGVEAFF,TGTGCCAGCAGTTACGTAGGACAGGGGGTAGAAGCTTTCTTT
TRBJ1-1,few,TRBD1,TRBV2,CASSEIGPGTGGVKLSAEAFF,TGTGCCAGCAGTGAAATTGGCCCCGGGACAGGGGGCGTTAAGTTATCGGCTGAAGCTTTCTTT
TRBJ2-1,-,TRBD2,TRBV7-6,CASRGSGGSYNEQFF,TGTGCCAGCAGGGGAAGCGGGGGGTCATACAATGAGCAGTTCTTC
TRBJ2-5,many,-,TRBV7-8,CASSLALAGENF,TGTGCCAGCAGCTTAGCGTTGGCAGGGGAAAACTTC
TRBJ2-2,-,-,TRBV10-3,CAIRSMAGELFF,TGTGCCATCAGGTCGATGGCCGGGGAGCTGTTTTTT
TRBJ1-4,-,-,TRBV2,CVSWDGKGTNEKLFF,TGTGTCAGCTGGGACGGCAAGGGAACTAATGAAAAACTGTTTTTT
TRBJ1-2,few,-,TRBV7-9,CASSGGPGANYGYTF,TGTGCCAGCAGCGGAGGCCCAGGAGCTAACTATGGCTACACCTTC
TRBJ2-1,-,TRBD2,TRBV28,CASSLSSGAYSEQFF,TGTGCCAGCAGTTTAAGTAGCGGGGCTTACAGTGAGCAGTTCTTC
TRBJ1-2,-,-,TRBV27,CASCLVGGSYGYTF,TGTGCCAGCTGTTTAGTCGGGGGAAGCTATGGCTACACCTTC
TRBJ2-3,-,-,TRBV14,CASSQDWADTQYF,TGTGCCAGCAGCCAAGACTGGGCGGATACGCAGTATTTT
TRBJ2-3,-,TRBD2,TRBV5-4,CASSLGGLAGGTDTQYF,TGTGCCAGCAGCTTGGGCGGACTAGCGGGGGGCACAGATACGCAGTATTTT
TRBJ1-5,-,TRBD1,TRBV20-1,CSARTGGGNQPQHF,TGCAGTGCTAGGACAGGGGGCGGCAATCAGCCCCAGCATTTT
TRBJ1-3,-,-,TRBV10-3,CAISEHPGTNTIYF,TGTGCCATCAGTGAGCACCCTGGGACAAACACCATATATTTT
TRBJ2-2,-,TRBD1,TRBV10-3,CAIGKTGGTGELFF,TGTGCCATCGGGAAGACAGGGGGGACCGGGGAGCTGTTTTTT
TRBJ2-2,once,-,TRBV20-1,CSARGSRNTGELFF,TGCAGTGCTAGGGGGTCGAGGAACACCGGGGAGCTGTTTTTT
TRBJ2-6,few,-,TRBV6-5,CASSLRDGFSGANVLTF,TGTGCCAGCAGTCTCCGGGACGGTTTCTCTGGGGCCAACGTCCTGACTTTC
TRBJ1-5,once,-,TRBV6-2/TRBV6-3,CASMSVGNQPQHF,TGTGCCAGCATGTCGGTTGGCAATCAGCCCCAGCATTTT
TRBJ1-4,-,-,TRBV7-8,CASSYQGREKLFF,TGTGCCAGCAGCTACCAGGGACGTGAAAAACTGTTTTTT
TRBJ2-2,-,TRBD2,TRBV11-2,CASSPLAGGQTGELFF,TGTGCCAGCAGCCCACTAGCGGGGGGGCAAACCGGGGAGCTGTTTTTT
TRBJ2-5,-,-,TRBV15,CATSREVTWETQYF,TGTGCCACCAGCAGAGAGGTGACGTGGGAGACCCAGTACTTC
TRBJ1-1,few,-,TRBV6-5,CASSYQYFTAEAFF,TGTGCCAGCAGTTACCAGTACTTCACAGCTGAAGCTTTCTTT
TRBJ2-1,few,-,TRBV11-3,CASSLRPALYNEQFF,TGTGCCAGCAGCTTAAGGCCAGCGCTCTACAATGAGCAGTTCTTC
TRBJ2-5,few,-,TRBV5-1,CASSFTGAAETQYF,TGCGCCAGCAGCTTCACGGGGGCGGCGGAGACCCAGTACTTC
TRBJ1-5,many,-,TRBV7-9,CASSWYGPGTDYSNQPQHF,TGTGCCAGCAGCTGGTACGGCCCCGGGACGGATTATAGCAATCAGCCCCAGCATTTT
TRBJ1-2,-,TRBD1,TRBV19,CASSRPGTGNGYTF,TGTGCCAGTAGCCGTCCCGGGACAGGGAACGGCTACACCTTC